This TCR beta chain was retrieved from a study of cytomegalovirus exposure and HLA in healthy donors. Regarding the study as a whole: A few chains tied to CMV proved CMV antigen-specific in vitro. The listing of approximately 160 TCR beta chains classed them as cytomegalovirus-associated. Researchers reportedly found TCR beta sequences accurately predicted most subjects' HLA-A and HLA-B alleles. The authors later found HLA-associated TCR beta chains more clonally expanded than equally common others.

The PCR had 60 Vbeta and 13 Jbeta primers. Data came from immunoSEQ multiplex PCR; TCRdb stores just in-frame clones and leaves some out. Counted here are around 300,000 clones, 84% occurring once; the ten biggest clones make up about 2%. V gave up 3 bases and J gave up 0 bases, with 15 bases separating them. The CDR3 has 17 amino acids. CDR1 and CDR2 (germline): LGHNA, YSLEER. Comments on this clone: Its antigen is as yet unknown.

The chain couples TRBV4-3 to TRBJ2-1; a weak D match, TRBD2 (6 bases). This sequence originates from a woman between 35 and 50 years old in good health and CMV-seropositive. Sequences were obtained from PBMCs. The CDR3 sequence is CASSQSASASSYNEQFF. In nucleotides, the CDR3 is TGCGCCAGCAGCCAGTCAGCTAGCGCTAGCTCCTACAATGAGCAGTTCTTC.